The T cell receptor beta chain under discussion was sequenced for a study of cytomegalovirus exposure and HLA in healthy donors. Study information: Genotyping of nearly 400 donors showed that about 79% belonged to the Caucasian-associated ancestry cluster.

With respect to this clone: The antigen remains undetermined.

13 Jbeta primers and 60 Vbeta primers were used for the PCR. Generated by immunoSEQ multiplex PCR, the TCRdb table keeps only in-frame clones and is missing some. This table holds about 85,000 clones, 60% to 80% found once. This CDR3 is 13 amino acids long. Between the trimmed V and J ends, which lost 6 bases and 9 bases, there was a span of 15 bases. The germline gives CDR1 LNHDA, CDR2 SQIVND (reference sequence). Study-level findings and limits: The study listed 164 cytomegalovirus-associated TCR beta chains. High specificity and sensitivity for cytomegalovirus status were reported for the classifier.

The sequence derives from a woman in her 50s in good health and CMV-seropositive. Sequencing was performed on PBMCs. This chain connects TRBV19 to TRBJ2-4; a weak D match, TRBD1 (6 bases). The CDR3 sequence is CASSPGQRGIQYF. As DNA, the CDR3 is TGTGCCAGTAGCCCTGGACAGAGAGGCATTCAGTACTTC. Together with reference TRBV19 and TRBJ2-4, the CDR3 gives the full variable domain: DGGITQSPKYLFRKEGQNVTLSCEQNLNHDAMYWYRQDPGQGLRLIYYSQIVNDFQKGDIAEGYSVSREKKESFPLTVTSAQKNPTAFYLCASSPGQRGIQYFGAGTRLSVL.